This is a list of T cell receptor beta chains from one sample in a study of early T cells in non-severe SARS-CoV-2 infection. One entry per CDR3 protein, called by TCRdb with MiXCR from the 5' RACE reads. The sample carries tens of thousands of distinct CDR3 sequences, roughly 5% recorded once. The sample was whole blood. These receptors all come from an adult who was a healthcare worker with PCR-confirmed SARS-CoV-2 infection or an uninfected control (not recorded which). CDR3s include the opening cysteine and the closing phenylalanine or tryptophan. Clone size, where shown, is once, few, many, or a class for clones that have expanded.

V gene,clone size,J gene,CDR3 protein
TRBV7-3,many,TRBJ2-5,CASSSGLRAQETQYF
TRBV14,NA,TRBJ2-1,CASSPLAGVGNEQFF
TRBV29-1,many,TRBJ2-2,CSVRGWRTGELFF
TRBV18,many,TRBJ1-1,CASSPRVPGQGSTEAFF
TRBV28,many,TRBJ2-2,CASSSLTSGSIAGELFF
TRBV20-1,many,TRBJ1-2,CSARAGGTIYGYTF
TRBV7-8,few,TRBJ2-5,CASSIWDLTSGRAQETQYF
TRBV3-1,many,TRBJ2-5,CASSHRAETQYF
TRBV7-9,few,TRBJ2-3,CASSPPSGGIDTQYF
TRBV4-1,NA,TRBJ2-7,CASSQGRGAYEQYF
TRBV9,many,TRBJ2-1,CASSVDEGTYNEQFF
TRBV24-1,NA,TRBJ1-2,CATSPGGDAYGYTF
TRBV5-1,NA,TRBJ2-7,CASSLDNRGEQYF
TRBV6-1,few,TRBJ2-3,CASDLLRRATDTQYF
TRBV28,many,TRBJ1-1,CASSLFAMGQGHIFF
TRBV7-8,few,TRBJ2-7,CASSPSRPDRGGREQYF
TRBV30,many,TRBJ1-4,CAWSKVHREKLFF
TRBV7-9,many,TRBJ2-7,CASSLVSGGHYEQYF
TRBV3-1,few,TRBJ1-1,CASSQDGTSNTEAFF
TRBV7-2,many,TRBJ2-1,CASSRLVGNSYNEQFF
TRBV5-1,NA,TRBJ2-1,CASSPGWGTSAYNEQFF
TRBV20-1,many,TRBJ2-1,CSASRAGGGPNEQFF
TRBV28,NA,TRBJ2-7,CATTSPGTGTHYEQYF
TRBV7-2,few,TRBJ2-1,CASSLMSGEYNEQFF
TRBV28,few,TRBJ1-2,CASSLGTVYGYTF
TRBV10-3,many,TRBJ1-1,CAISEGGGKAFF
TRBV10-3,many,TRBJ2-7,CAIRPGLASYEQYF
TRBV7-2,many,TRBJ2-1,CASSPGPGYNEQFF